Listed below are T cell receptor beta chains from one sample, sequenced in a study of T-cell reconstitution after alpha-beta-depleted transplantation in children. TCRdb ran MiXCR on the PCR reads and lists one entry per CDR3 protein. In the table there are more than 200,000 distinct CDR3 sequences, more than 20% of which are singletons. This sample comprised PBMCs, obtained before TCRalphabeta/CD19-depleted stem cell transplant. These receptors were collected from a girl aged 2-10 years with Fanconi anemia, due to receive a stem cell transplant. CDR3s include the opening cysteine and the closing phenylalanine or tryptophan. D genes are given only for firm matches. Rows give clone size only sometimes, using once, few, many, or a class for an expanded clone.

d_call	clone_size	v_call	j_call	cdr3_length	cdr3_aa	cdr3_nt
.	.	TRBV11-2	TRBJ2-1	16	CASSLWKDGLYNEQFF	TGTGCCAGCAGCTTATGGAAAGACGGCCTCTACAATGAGCAGTTCTTC
.	.	TRBV28	TRBJ1-3	12	CASTRTGTGIYF	TGTGCCAGCACTAGGACCGGGACCGGGATATATTTT
.	many	TRBV21-1	TRBJ2-7	15	CASSSGTSRSYEQYF	TGTGCCAGCAGTTCGGGGACTAGCCGATCCTACGAGCAGTACTTC
TRBD2	many	TRBV29-1	TRBJ2-3	14	CSVGLAGGGDTQYF	TGCAGCGTTGGACTAGCGGGGGGGGGAGATACGCAGTATTTT
.	many	TRBV29-1	TRBJ2-2	13	CSVARGHTGELFF	TGCAGCGTTGCCAGGGGTCACACCGGGGAGCTGTTTTTT
TRBD1	.	TRBV2	TRBJ2-7	13	CASGRDRENEQYF	TGTGCCAGCGGCCGGGACAGGGAGAACGAGCAGTACTTC
TRBD2	many	TRBV12-3/TRBV12-4	TRBJ2-7	15	CASSLSGDGSYEQYF	TGTGCCAGCAGTTTAAGCGGGGACGGCTCCTACGAGCAGTACTTC
TRBD1	many	TRBV27	TRBJ1-1	17	CAASRGPGQTLNTEAFF	TGTGCCGCCTCCCGAGGCCCGGGACAGACATTGAACACTGAAGCTTTCTTT
TRBD2	.	TRBV6-5	TRBJ2-5	18	CASSYSKGRAGDQETQYF	TGTGCCAGCAGTTACTCGAAGGGGAGGGCGGGGGACCAAGAGACCCAGTACTTC
TRBD1	many	TRBV29-1	TRBJ2-3	15	CSVTTGVLGTDTQYF	TGCAGCGTCACCACAGGGGTCTTGGGCACAGATACGCAGTATTTT
TRBD2	.	TRBV20-1	TRBJ2-7	14	CSARVRGGTYEQYF	TGCAGTGCTAGAGTGCGGGGGGGAACCTACGAGCAGTACTTC
.	.	TRBV5-8	TRBJ2-3	15	CASSLELIRTDTQYF	TGTGCCAGCAGCTTAGAACTAATTCGAACAGATACGCAGTATTTT
TRBD1	few	TRBV29-1	TRBJ1-1	13	CSVGTAGGFTAFF	TGCAGCGTTGGCACTGCAGGGGGATTTACGGCTTTCTTT
TRBD1	.	TRBV24-1	TRBJ1-1	18	CATSDTGDRIFMNTEAFF	TGTGCCACCAGTGATACTGGGGACAGGATTTTCATGAACACTGAAGCTTTCTTT
.	few	TRBV20-1	TRBJ2-1	17	CSARDQSGLAEYNEQFF	TGCAGTGCTAGAGATCAAAGTGGGCTAGCCGAATACAATGAGCAGTTCTTC
TRBD2	few	TRBV5-1	TRBJ2-1	13	CASSGTSYNEQFF	TGCGCCAGCAGCGGGACTAGTTACAATGAGCAGTTCTTC
TRBD1	.	TRBV28	TRBJ2-1	14	CASSLFDRADGQFF	TGTGCCAGCAGTTTATTCGACAGGGCCGACGGGCAGTTCTTC
TRBD1	few	TRBV6-4	TRBJ1-1	16	CASRKGGQGKNTEAFF	TGTGCCAGCAGAAAAGGAGGACAGGGCAAGAACACTGAAGCTTTCTTT
.	many	TRBV29-1	TRBJ2-1	15	CSVGEVRVLNNEQFF	TGCAGCGTGGGGGAGGTAAGGGTCCTTAACAATGAGCAGTTCTTC
.	many	TRBV6-5	TRBJ2-7	12	CASSTGNYEQYF	TGTGCCAGCTCCACCGGGAACTACGAGCAGTACTTC
.	many	TRBV18	TRBJ1-5	14	CASSPGWGDQPQHF	TGTGCCAGCTCACCAGGGTGGGGAGATCAGCCCCAGCATTTT
TRBD2	.	TRBV5-1	TRBJ2-7	15	CASSFSGRGVYEQYF	TGCGCCAGCAGCTTTAGCGGGAGAGGGGTGTACGAGCAGTACTTC
TRBD2	many	TRBV20-1	TRBJ2-3	18	CSAPLSRGDLLRTDTQYF	TGCAGTGCTCCACTCTCCCGGGGGGACCTCCTACGCACAGATACGCAGTATTTT